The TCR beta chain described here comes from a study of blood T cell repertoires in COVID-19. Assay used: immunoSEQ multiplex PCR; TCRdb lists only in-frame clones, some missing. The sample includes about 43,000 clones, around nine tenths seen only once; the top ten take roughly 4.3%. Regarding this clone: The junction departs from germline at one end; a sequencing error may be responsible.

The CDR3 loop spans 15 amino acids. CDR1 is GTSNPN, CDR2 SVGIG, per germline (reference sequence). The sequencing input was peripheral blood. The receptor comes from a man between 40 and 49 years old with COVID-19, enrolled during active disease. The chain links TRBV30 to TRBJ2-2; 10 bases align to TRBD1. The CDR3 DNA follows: TGTGCCTGTAGTGCAAAGGGACAGGGGACCGGGGAGCTGTTTTTT. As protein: CACSAKGQGTGELFF. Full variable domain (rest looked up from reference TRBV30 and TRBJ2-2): SQTIHQWPATLVQPVGSPLSLECTVEGTSNPNLYWYRQAAGRGLQLLFYSVGIGQISSEVPQNLSASRPQDRQFILSSKKLLLSDSGFYLCACSAKGQGTGELFFGEGSRLTVL.